This is a list of T cell receptor beta chains from one sample in a study of cytomegalovirus exposure and HLA in healthy donors. Produced via immunoSEQ multiplex PCR; TCRdb's table is partial and in-frame only. The sample holds under 110,000 clones, roughly 74% seen once. Sequenced sample: PBMCs. The receptors stem from a woman aged 40 to 50 in good health and CMV-seronegative. Both conserved end residues are part of each CDR3. The D gene is left open where the match is weak. A row's size may be missing; if present it is once, few, many or a size class.

j_call d_call v_call clone_size cdr3_aa cdr3_nt
TRBJ1-1 TRBD1 TRBV5-1 - CASSVSRQGAEAFF TGCGCCAGCAGCGTAAGCCGACAGGGCGCTGAGGCTTTCTTT
TRBJ2-1 TRBD2 TRBV5-1 - CASSPGGLAGRVSYNEQFF TGCGCCAGCTCCCCCGGGGGACTAGCGGGACGGGTTTCCTACAATGAGCAGTTCTTC
TRBJ1-1 TRBD1 TRBV18 - CASSPTTGVNTEAFF TGTGCCAGCTCACCTACGACAGGGGTGAACACTGAAGCTTTCTTT
TRBJ1-2 TRBD1 TRBV6-5 - CASSKDRGSNYGYTF TGTGCCAGCAGTAAGGACAGGGGTTCTAACTATGGCTACACCTTC
TRBJ2-2 - TRBV4-3 once CASSHAVAGPNTGELFF TGCGCCAGCAGCCATGCTGTCGCGGGGCCCAACACCGGGGAGCTGTTTTTT
TRBJ2-3 TRBD1 TRBV9 - CASSVGTGAFTDTQYF TGTGCCAGCAGCGTAGGCACAGGGGCCTTCACAGATACGCAGTATTTT
TRBJ1-5 - TRBV2 - CASSEALAGRYQPQHF TGCGCCAGCAGTGAAGCGCTTGCGGGACGATATCAGCCCCAGCATTTT
TRBJ2-7 TRBD2 TRBV4-1 once CASSQEAGDDEQYF TGCGCCAGCAGCCAAGAAGCGGGGGACGACGAGCAGTACTTC
TRBJ2-1 TRBD2 TRBV10-1 few CASSELAGGGLNEQFF TGCGCCAGCAGTGAGTTGGCGGGAGGGGGTCTCAATGAGCAGTTCTTC
TRBJ2-7 - TRBV18 - CASSPPAGSYEQYF TGTGCCAGCTCACCACCGGCGGGAAGCTACGAGCAGTACTTC
TRBJ1-2 TRBD1 TRBV19 - CASTKAGTGDYGYTF TGTGCCAGTACCAAAGCCGGGACAGGGGACTATGGCTACACCTTC
TRBJ2-1 TRBD2 TRBV11-2 few CASSNGLADNEQFF TGTGCCAGCAGCAACGGACTAGCCGACAATGAGCAGTTCTTC
TRBJ2-7 TRBD1 TRBV2 - CASRGQIYEQYF TGTGCCAGCAGGGGACAGATCTACGAGCAGTACTTC
TRBJ2-3 TRBD2 TRBV5-1 - CASSWQLATTSTDTQYF TGCGCCAGCAGCTGGCAACTAGCGACCACTAGCACAGATACGCAGTATTTT
TRBJ2-7 TRBD1 TRBV7-9 - CASSYRTGTLSYEQYF TGTGCCAGCAGCTATCGGACAGGGACACTTTCCTACGAGCAGTACTTC
TRBJ2-1 TRBD1 TRBV7-3 - CASSPGTGGAGEQFF TGTGCCAGCAGCCCCGGGACAGGGGGCGCGGGTGAGCAGTTCTTC
TRBJ2-7 - TRBV28 - CASSNRERDEQYF TGTGCCAGCAGTAACCGGGAGCGCGACGAGCAGTACTTC
TRBJ1-5 TRBD1 TRBV6-5 few CASSQQTGVNQPQHF TGTGCCAGCAGTCAACAAACAGGGGTCAATCAGCCCCAGCATTTT
TRBJ2-1 TRBD1 TRBV7-8 - CASSHAPQQGYEQFF TGTGCCAGCAGCCACGCTCCACAACAGGGGTATGAGCAGTTCTTC
TRBJ2-3 TRBD2 TRBV7-3 few CASSRSSGGPTDTQYF TGTGCCAGCAGCCGGAGTAGCGGGGGGCCCACAGATACGCAGTATTTT
TRBJ1-1 - TRBV6-5 - CASSAGLSQAFF TGTGCCAGCAGTGCAGGGTTGTCGCAAGCTTTCTTT
TRBJ2-7 - TRBV11-2 - CASSLDRGPAYEQYF TGTGCCAGCAGCTTAGATCGAGGCCCAGCCTACGAGCAGTACTTC
TRBJ1-4 TRBD1 TRBV6-5 - CASRQGLLNEKLFF TGTGCCAGCAGACAGGGGTTACTTAATGAAAAACTGTTTTTT
TRBJ2-2 TRBD2 TRBV6-1 - CASTDGLAGAGGELFF TGTGCCAGCACTGATGGACTAGCGGGAGCGGGCGGGGAGCTGTTTTTT
TRBJ2-1 TRBD1 TRBV7-9 - CASSSRDRGRGEQFF TGTGCCAGCAGCAGCCGGGACAGGGGGAGAGGTGAGCAGTTCTTC
TRBJ2-5 - TRBV4-3 - CASSQDRRAPQYF TGCGCCAGCAGCCAAGATCGACGAGCGCCCCAGTACTTC
TRBJ2-1 - TRBV29-1 few CSVGADYNEQFF TGCAGCGTAGGGGCGGACTACAATGAGCAGTTCTTC
TRBJ2-7 TRBD1 TRBV23-1 - CASSQSSPGQASEQYF TGCGCCAGCAGTCAATCGTCCCCAGGACAGGCCAGCGAGCAGTACTTC
TRBJ2-2 - TRBV19 few CAVGSSLGELFF TGTGCCGTCGGGAGTAGTTTGGGGGAGCTGTTTTTT
TRBJ2-7 - TRBV20-1 few CSARGAYEQYF TGCAGTGCTAGAGGGGCGTACGAGCAGTACTTC
TRBJ2-7 TRBD1 TRBV15 - CATSSPPTGVSYEQYF TGTGCCACCAGCAGCCCCCCTACAGGGGTTTCCTACGAGCAGTACTTC
TRBJ2-1 - TRBV7-3 - CASSRGAQNYNEQFF TGTGCCAGCAGCCGGGGGGCCCAAAACTACAATGAGCAGTTCTTC
TRBJ1-3 - TRBV19 - CASSIKLSGNTIYF TGTGCCAGTAGTATTAAACTCTCTGGAAACACCATATATTTT
TRBJ2-3 - TRBV9 few CASSETLDTQYF TGTGCCAGCAGCGAGACTCTAGATACGCAGTATTTT
TRBJ1-1 - TRBV7-9 - CSSSLANRENTEAFF TGTTCCAGCAGCTTAGCGAACAGGGAGAACACTGAAGCTTTCTTT
TRBJ1-1 TRBD1 TRBV7-9 - CSSRQGVAKAFF TGTTCCAGCAGGCAGGGGGTAGCGAAAGCTTTCTTT
TRBJ1-2 - TRBV29-1 - CSVERESSGYTF TGCAGCGTTGAGCGGGAGTCGAGTGGCTACACCTTC
TRBJ2-3 - TRBV29-1 - CSVVQGGGDTQYF TGCAGCGTTGTACAGGGTGGAGGAGATACGCAGTATTTT
TRBJ2-7 - TRBV7-9 - CASSPSDRLSYEQYF TGTGCCAGCAGCCCCTCCGACAGACTCTCCTACGAGCAGTACTTC
TRBJ2-7 - TRBV5-4 - CASSAPDSSPYEQYF TGTGCCAGCAGCGCGCCGGACAGCTCCCCTTACGAGCAGTACTTC
TRBJ2-1 TRBD2 TRBV18 - CASSPGAGGHNEQFF TGTGCCAGCTCACCCGGGGCGGGAGGCCACAATGAGCAGTTCTTC
TRBJ2-1 - TRBV7-2 - CASSLDQRSSYNEQFF TGTGCCAGCAGCTTAGATCAGCGGAGCTCCTACAATGAGCAGTTCTTC
TRBJ1-2 TRBD1 TRBV7-2 - CASSLVTGGTYGYTF TGTGCCAGCAGCTTAGTTACAGGGGGCACCTATGGCTACACCTTC
TRBJ1-1 TRBD1 TRBV5-1 once CASSLGGTGGPDGAFF TGCGCCAGCAGCTTGGGCGGGACAGGGGGCCCCGACGGAGCTTTCTTT
TRBJ1-5 - TRBV5-6 few CASSLGTKHQPQHF TGTGCCAGCAGCCTAGGGACAAAACATCAGCCCCAGCATTTT
TRBJ2-7 - TRBV19 few CASGGTEYEQYF TGTGCCAGTGGAGGGACAGAATACGAGCAGTACTTC
TRBJ1-1 TRBD1 TRBV6-1 - CASSARGTGFMNTEAFF TGTGCCAGCAGTGCCCGCGGGACAGGGTTTATGAACACTGAAGCTTTCTTT
TRBJ1-5 TRBD1 TRBV18 - CASSTSGTGGNQPQHF TGTGCCAGCTCAACTTCCGGGACAGGAGGCAATCAGCCCCAGCATTTT
TRBJ1-1 - TRBV7-9 few CASSFPGNTEAFF TGTGCCAGCAGCTTTCCCGGGAACACTGAAGCTTTCTTT
TRBJ1-3 - TRBV9 - CASSPTGDNTIYF TGTGCCAGCAGCCCAACGGGGGATAACACCATATATTTT
TRBJ1-6 - TRBV9 - CASSPDWNSPLHF TGTGCCAGCAGCCCGGACTGGAATTCCCCCCTCCACTTT
TRBJ1-1 - TRBV28 few CASSLGRAGTEAFF TGTGCCAGCAGTTTAGGCAGGGCCGGCACTGAAGCTTTCTTT
TRBJ2-7 - TRBV19 - CASSTSTYEQYF TGTGCCAGTAGTACGAGTACCTACGAGCAGTACTTC
TRBJ2-1 TRBD2 TRBV6-9 once CASSYFSGGPAYNEQFF TGTGCCAGCAGTTATTTTAGCGGGGGGCCCGCCTACAATGAGCAGTTCTTC
TRBJ2-5 - TRBV16 - CASSHRKDALDQETQYF TGTGCCAGCAGCCATCGCAAGGATGCGCTAGATCAAGAGACCCAGTACTTC
TRBJ2-6 - TRBV5-1 few CASSLQVTGANVLTF TGCGCCAGCAGCTTACAGGTCACTGGGGCCAACGTCCTGACTTTC
TRBJ1-4 - TRBV30 once CAWGRGLDEKLFF TGTGCCTGGGGGCGCGGGTTAGATGAAAAACTGTTTTTT
TRBJ2-2 TRBD1 TRBV28 - CASSWTGTDGELFF TGTGCCAGCAGTTGGACAGGTACTGACGGGGAGCTGTTTTTT
TRBJ2-1 TRBD2 TRBV19 - CASSLSGTPFAYEQFF TGTGCCAGTAGTCTCAGCGGGACTCCTTTTGCCTATGAGCAGTTCTTC
TRBJ2-7 - TRBV19 - CASSMETGLTGEQYF TGTGCCAGTAGTATGGAGACAGGCCTAACAGGCGAGCAGTACTTC